The present entry profiles one TCR beta chain with its context. Assay used: immunoSEQ multiplex PCR; TCRdb lists only in-frame clones, some missing. The data show 70,000 to 100,000 clones, about 91% seen once. The data were taken from a study of OX40 agonist ivuxolimab in advanced cancers. The wider study: Ivuxolimab, an agonistic anti-OX40 (CD134) antibody, was given to patients.

The starting material was CD4+ or CD8+ T cells sorted from blood, obtained in a trial of the OX40 agonist ivuxolimab. The clonotype originates from an adult with an advanced solid tumor such as melanoma, head and neck, liver or kidney cancer.

CDR3 sequence (DNA): TGTGCCAGCAGCTCCCAGACCGGACTAGCGGGAGGCACAGATACGCAGTATTTT. Encoded protein: CASSSQTGLAGGTDTQYF. This rearrangement joins TRBV7-2 to TRBJ2-3, with 13 bases matching TRBD2. Trimming cost V 4 bases and J 1 base; bases outside gene matches: 8. In germline, CDR1 is SGHTA, CDR2 FQGNSA. The CDR3 length is 18 residues.